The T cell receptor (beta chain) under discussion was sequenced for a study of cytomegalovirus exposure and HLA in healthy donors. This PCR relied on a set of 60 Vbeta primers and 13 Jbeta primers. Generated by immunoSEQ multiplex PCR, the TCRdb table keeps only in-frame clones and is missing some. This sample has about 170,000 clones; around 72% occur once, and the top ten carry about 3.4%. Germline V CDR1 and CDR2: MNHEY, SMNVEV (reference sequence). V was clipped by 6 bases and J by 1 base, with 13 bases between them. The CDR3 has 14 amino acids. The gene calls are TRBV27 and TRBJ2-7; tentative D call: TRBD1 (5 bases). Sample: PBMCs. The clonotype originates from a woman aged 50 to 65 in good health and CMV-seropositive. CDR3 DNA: TGTGCCAGCAGAGGGGATTTGGGGTCCTACGAGCAGTACTTC. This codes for CASRGDLGSYEQYF.